The 23 T cell receptor beta chains below were found in one sample sequenced in a study of blood T cell repertoires in COVID-19. The data were produced by immunoSEQ multiplex PCR, yet TCRdb's version contains in-frame clones alone and is incomplete. The sample records approximately 170,000 clones, 88% being singletons. Sequenced input: PBMCs or T cells enriched from blood (not recorded which). These receptor sequences come from a woman between 18 and 29 years old who had recovered from COVID-19.

This sequence joins TRBV16 and TRBJ1-2; D is perhaps TRBD1 (6 bases). Germline-derived CDR1 and CDR2 are KGHSY and FQNENV. Trimming took off 9 bases at V and 3 bases at J, with 14 bases between the two ends. This CDR3 region has 13 residues. The CDR3 region has the DNA TGTGCCAGTACGGCCAGGGGAGACTATGGCTACACCTTC. The encoded protein is CASTARGDYGYTF.

The CDR3 DNA sequence: TGTGCCAGCAGCGCTGAGTCAGGGACAGGGTATGGCTACACCTTC. This translates into CASSAESGTGYGYTF. The chain joins TRBV5-6 to TRBJ1-2; 9 nucleotides align to TRBD1. CDR3 length: 15 amino acids. Germline CDR1 and CDR2: SGHDT and YYEEEE. Trimming took 4 bases from V and 5 from J; bases not matched to a gene: 9.

The V gene is TRBV7-6, the J gene TRBJ2-5, with D possibly TRBD1 on 6 matching bases. Deletions cut 5 bases from V and 0 bases from J, with 10 bases between. There are 14 residues in the CDR3. From germline, CDR1 is SGHVS and CDR2 FNYEAQ. CDR3 region: CASSPRDNQETQYF. As DNA, the CDR3 is TGTGCCAGCAGCCCACGGGACAACCAAGAGACCCAGTACTTC. Drawing the rest from reference TRBV7-6 and TRBJ2-5, the complete variable domain is GAGVSQSPRYKVTKRGQDVALRCDPISGHVSLYWYRQALGQGPEFLTYFNYEAQQDKSGLPNDRFSAERPEGSISTLTIQRTEQRDSAMYRCASSPRDNQETQYFGPGTRLLVL.

The V call is TRBV5-1, the J call TRBJ1-3, with 7 bases that match TRBD1. CDR1 is SGHRS and CDR2 is YFSETQ in the germline V gene. The CDR3 spans 16 residues. V was pared by 4 bases and J by 0 bases, with 7 bases of the junction left unmatched. CDR3 residues: CASSLRTGDSGNTIYF. The DNA of the CDR3 is TGCGCCAGCAGCCTCCGGACAGGAGACTCTGGAAACACCATATATTTT. The variable domain in full, with the rest retrieved from reference TRBV5-1 and TRBJ1-3, is KAGVTQTPRYLIKTRGQQVTLSCSPISGHRSVSWYQQTPGQGLQFLFEYFSETQRNKGNFPGRFSGRQFSNSRSEMNVSTLELGDSALYLCASSLRTGDSGNTIYFGEGSWLTVV.

This clone was found once. The chain couples TRBV4-3 to TRBJ1-5; D gene unclear. The CDR3 runs 13 residues. The ends were cut back, 0 bases at V and 4 bases at J, with 4 bases in the middle. The germline gives CDR1 LGHNA, CDR2 YSLEER. The CDR3 DNA reads as TGCGCCAGCAGCCAAGATATGAATCAGCCCCAGCATTTT. Amino acids: CASSQDMNQPQHF.

The chain carries TRBV20-1 and TRBJ2-3; 7 bases align to TRBD2. The V gene's germline CDR1 is DFQATT and CDR2 SNEGSKA (reference sequence). This CDR3 is 13 amino acids long. With V trimmed by 3 bases and J by 6 bases, 6 bases remained unmatched. The CDR3 bases are TGCAGTGCTAGTTGGGGGGGAGCGGATACGCAGTATTTT. Encoded protein: CSASWGGADTQYF.

In this sample, this clone turned up a few times. V usage is TRBV11-2 and J usage is TRBJ1-1; D is perhaps TRBD1 (6 bases). The CDR3 length is 11 residues. Germline CDR1 and CDR2: SGHAT and FQNNGV. Trimming took off 10 bases at V and 4 bases at J, with 10 bases between the two ends. In DNA, the CDR3 is TGTGCCACACAGGGTCGCACTGAAGCTTTCTTT. Protein product: CATQGRTEAFF.

The gene calls are TRBV30 and TRBJ1-6; possibly TRBD1 for D (5 bases). CDR1 and CDR2 from the germline V gene are GTSNPN and SVGIG (reference sequence). The CDR3 sequence is 18 residues long. V lost 4 bases, J lost 7 bases, and 26 bases lay in between. CDR3 DNA: TGTGCCTGGACGCTCGGCAGGATTTTCGATAAGGGGAATTCACCCCTCCACTTT. Encoded protein: CAWTLGRIFDKGNSPLHF.

The chain links TRBV25-1 to TRBJ1-2; 7 nucleotides match TRBD1. Germline CDR1 MGHDK, CDR2 SYGVNS. V gave up 6 bases and J gave up 3 bases; unmatched junction bases: 4. CDR3 length: 13 amino acids. CDR3 residues: CASRGGQDYGYTF. In DNA form, the CDR3 reads TGTGCCAGCAGGGGAGGACAGGACTATGGCTACACCTTC.

The chain couples TRBV20-1 to TRBJ2-3, with unresolved D. The CDR3 is 13 residues long. The germline V gene encodes CDR1 DFQATT and CDR2 SNEGSKA (reference sequence). V was cut by 3 bases and J by 9 bases, with 16 bases left in between. The CDR3 sequence: CSASKPGPKTQYF. The CDR3 DNA sequence: TGCAGTGCTAGTAAACCAGGTCCGAAGACGCAGTATTTT.

The gene calls are TRBV6-5 and TRBJ2-3; D ambiguous. Germline CDR1 is MNHEY and CDR2 is SVGAGI. V was pared by 2 bases and J by 2 bases, with 14 bases between. This CDR3 has 16 amino acids. The CDR3 DNA reads TGTGCCAGCAGTTACAGTATCGGGTCCTTCACAGATACGCAGTATTTT. This encodes CASSYSIGSFTDTQYF.

The chain recombines TRBV7-2 with TRBJ1-5, with unresolved D. Germline lookup yields CDR1 SGHTA and CDR2 FQGNSA. Between the trimmed V and J ends, which lost 1 base and 7 bases, there was a span of 8 bases. The CDR3 is 13 residues long. The CDR3: CASSLVTVQPQHF. The CDR3 nucleotides are TGTGCCAGCAGCTTAGTTACGGTGCAGCCCCAGCATTTT. Variable domain in full (rest from reference TRBV7-2 and TRBJ1-5): GAGVSQSPSNKVTEKGKDVELRCDPISGHTALYWYRQSLGQGLEFLIYFQGNSAPDKSGLPSDRFSAERTGGSVSTLTIQRTQQEDSAVYLCASSLVTVQPQHFGDGTRLSIL.

The V and J genes are TRBV29-1 and TRBJ2-1; 8 bases fit TRBD1. J was trimmed by 10 bases and V by 6 bases; bases with no gene match: 11. The CDR3 totals 13 residues. The V gene's germline CDR1 is SQVTM and CDR2 ANQGSEA. In DNA, the CDR3 is TGCAGCGTAGAACGGACAGGGTTTTGGGAGCAGTTCTTC. Its translation: CSVERTGFWEQFF.

V and J are TRBV7-9 and TRBJ1-2, with 11 bases lining up with TRBD1. This CDR3 region has 15 residues. The V and J ends lost 3 bases and 3 bases, in that order; junction bases with no gene match: 3. CDR1 SEHNR and CDR2 FQNEAQ come from the germline V gene (reference sequence). CDR3 protein: CASSLGQGVYYGYTF. CDR3 DNA sequence: TGTGCCAGCAGCTTGGGACAGGGGGTTTACTATGGCTACACCTTC.

This sequence joins TRBV11-2 and TRBJ2-7; 8 nucleotides match TRBD2. V lost 5 bases to trimming and J lost 2 bases; unmatched junction nucleotides: 8. The CDR3 has 15 amino acids. CDR1 and CDR2 (germline): SGHAT, FQNNGV. CDR3 loop: CASSTAGGPAYEQYF. The CDR3 nucleotides read TGTGCCAGCAGCACTGCGGGAGGCCCTGCCTACGAGCAGTACTTC.

The V call is TRBV6-5, the J call TRBJ1-2, with a possible D match to TRBD1 (5 bases). Trimming stripped 7 bases from V and 8 bases from J, with 20 bases between. CDR1 is MNHEY, CDR2 SVGAGI, per germline. The CDR3 covers 14 residues. CDR3 nucleotide sequence: TGTGCCAGCACCCAGGGAGGGAACGGGCGCGGCTACACCTTC. This codes for CASTQGGNGRGYTF.

The CDR3 reads CARSRRGPAPNEQFF. CDR3 nucleotides: TGTGCCAGAAGCAGGAGGGGGCCCGCGCCCAATGAGCAGTTCTTC. The rearrangement uses TRBV7-5 and TRBJ2-1; whether TRBD1, the table's D call, matches the DNA was not checked. TRBV7-5 corresponds to a pseudogene. The CDR3 extends over 15 amino acids.

The chain recombines TRBV2 with TRBJ1-1, with a tentative D call TRBD1 (6 bases). The CDR3 sequence is 15 residues long. Germline V CDR1 and CDR2: SNHLY, FYNNEI. The germline V and J ends were trimmed by 6 bases and 5 bases, with 19 bases remaining between them. The DNA for the CDR3 is TGTGCCAGCAGCCAGGGGACCCCGGGATGGACTGAAGCTTTCTTT. It yields the protein CASSQGTPGWTEAFF.

The chain combines TRBV5-1 with TRBJ1-4, with 7 bases fitting TRBD1. V shed 4 bases, J shed 8 bases, and the junction held 8 bases outside the gene matches. The CDR3 is 14 residues long. Per germline, CDR1 SGHRS and CDR2 YFSETQ. This chain's CDR3 is CASSRDREAEKLFF. The CDR3, as DNA: TGCGCCAGCAGCCGAGACAGGGAGGCAGAAAAACTGTTTTTT. Combining the CDR3 with reference TRBV5-1 and TRBJ1-4 gives the whole variable domain KAGVTQTPRYLIKTRGQQVTLSCSPISGHRSVSWYQQTPGQGLQFLFEYFSETQRNKGNFPGRFSGRQFSNSRSEMNVSTLELGDSALYLCASSRDREAEKLFFGSGTQLSVL.

The chain carries TRBV11-2 and TRBJ2-2; the D is unclear. Trimming took off 7 bases at V and 0 bases at J, with 6 bases between the two ends. The CDR3 is 13 amino acids. Germline V gives CDR1 SGHAT, CDR2 FQNNGV. For the CDR3, the DNA is TGTGCCAGCACACAAGCGAACACCGGGGAGCTGTTTTTT. It is translated as CASTQANTGELFF.

The chain joins TRBV7-9 to TRBJ2-7; 12 bases fit TRBD2. Germline trimming cut 5 bases from V and 6 bases from J; bases unmatched to any gene: 8. Germline V gene data show CDR1 as SEHNR and CDR2 as FQNEAQ (reference sequence). The CDR3 loop spans 15 amino acids. CDR3 DNA sequence: TGTGCCAGCAGCCAAACGGGACTAGCGGGCCTCGAGCAGTACTTC. Its protein is CASSQTGLAGLEQYF. Full variable domain (rest looked up from reference TRBV7-9 and TRBJ2-7): DTGVSQNPRHKITKRGQNVTFRCDPISEHNRLYWYRQTLGQGPEFLTYFQNEAQLEKSRLLSDRFSAERPKGSFSTLEIQRTEQGDSAMYLCASSQTGLAGLEQYFGPGTRLTVT.

V and J are TRBV6-5 and TRBJ1-1; 11 bases are a match to TRBD1. The CDR3 contains 15 residues. Germline CDR1 and CDR2: MNHEY and SVGAGI. V trimming: 4 bases; J trimming: 7 bases; junction bases outside the gene matches: 8. CDR3 sequence reads: CASSSPGQGANEAFF. CDR3 in DNA: TGTGCCAGCAGTTCCCCCGGACAGGGGGCAAATGAAGCTTTCTTT.

This clone appeared a few times. The chain links TRBV5-1 to TRBJ2-7; TRBD2 matches 9 bases. The CDR3 extends over 12 amino acids. CDR1 is SGHRS and CDR2 is YFSETQ in the germline V gene. After removal of 3 bases from V and 7 bases from J, the junction contained 2 bases not matched to a gene. The CDR3 region has the DNA TGCGCCAGCAGCTCGACTAGCGGAGAGCAGTACTTC. Amino acid sequence: CASSSTSGEQYF.